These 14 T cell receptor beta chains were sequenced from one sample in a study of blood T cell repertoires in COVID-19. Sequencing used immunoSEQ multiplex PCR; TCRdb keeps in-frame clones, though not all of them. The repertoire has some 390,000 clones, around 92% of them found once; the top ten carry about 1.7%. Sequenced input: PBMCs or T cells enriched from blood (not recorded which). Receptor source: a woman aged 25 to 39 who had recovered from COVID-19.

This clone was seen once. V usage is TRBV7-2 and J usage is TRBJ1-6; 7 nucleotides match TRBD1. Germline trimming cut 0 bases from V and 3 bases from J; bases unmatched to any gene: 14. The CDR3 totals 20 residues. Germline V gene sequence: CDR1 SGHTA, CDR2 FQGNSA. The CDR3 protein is CASSLATGVGSLGYNSPLHF. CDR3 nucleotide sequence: TGTGCCAGCAGCTTAGCTACAGGGGTTGGGTCTCTGGGCTATAATTCACCCCTCCACTTT.

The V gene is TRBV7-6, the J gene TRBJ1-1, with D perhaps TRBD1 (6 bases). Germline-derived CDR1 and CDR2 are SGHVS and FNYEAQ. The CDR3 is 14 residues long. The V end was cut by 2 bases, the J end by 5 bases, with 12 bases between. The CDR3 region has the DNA TGTGCCAGCAGCTTAAGCAGGGGTCAGACTGAAGCTTTCTTT. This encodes CASSLSRGQTEAFF.

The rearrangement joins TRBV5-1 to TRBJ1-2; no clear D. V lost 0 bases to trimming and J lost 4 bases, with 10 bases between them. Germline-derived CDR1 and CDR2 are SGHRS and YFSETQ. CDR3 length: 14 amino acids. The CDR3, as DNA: TGCGCCAGCAGCTTGGCCGGGATCTTCTATGGCTACACCTTC. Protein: CASSLAGIFYGYTF.

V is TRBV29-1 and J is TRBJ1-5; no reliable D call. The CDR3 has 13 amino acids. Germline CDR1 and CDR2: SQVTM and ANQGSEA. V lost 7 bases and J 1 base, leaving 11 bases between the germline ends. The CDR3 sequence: CSATDESNQPQHF. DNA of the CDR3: TGCAGCGCTACAGACGAGAGCAATCAGCCCCAGCATTTT.

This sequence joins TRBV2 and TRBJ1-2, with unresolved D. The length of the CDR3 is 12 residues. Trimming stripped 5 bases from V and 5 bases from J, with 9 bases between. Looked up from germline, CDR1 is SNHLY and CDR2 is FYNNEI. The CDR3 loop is CASSTDRYGYTF. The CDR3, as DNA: TGTGCCAGCAGTACAGACCGATATGGCTACACCTTC.

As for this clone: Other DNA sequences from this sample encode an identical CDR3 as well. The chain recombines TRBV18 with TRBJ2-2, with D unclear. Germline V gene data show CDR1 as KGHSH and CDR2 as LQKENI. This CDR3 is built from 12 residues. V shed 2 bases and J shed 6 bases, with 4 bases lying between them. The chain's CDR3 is CASSPLSGELFF. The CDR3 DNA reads TGTGCCAGCTCACCATTATCCGGGGAGCTGTTTTTT.

The DNA for the CDR3 is TGTGCCAGCAGTTACTCGAGCGGCGGTTACGGCACTGAAGCTTTCTTT. Translation: CASSYSSGGYGTEAFF. The rearrangement uses TRBV6-5 and TRBJ1-1; unclear D gene. The germline V gene encodes CDR1 MNHEY and CDR2 SVGAGI. V dropped 0 bases and J dropped 4 bases, with 15 bases sitting between them. The CDR3 length is 16 residues.

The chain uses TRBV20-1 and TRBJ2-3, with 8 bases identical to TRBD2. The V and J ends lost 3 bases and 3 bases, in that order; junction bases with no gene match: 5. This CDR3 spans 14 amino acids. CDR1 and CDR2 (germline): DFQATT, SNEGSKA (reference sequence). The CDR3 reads CSASFTGGTDTQYF. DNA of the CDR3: TGCAGTGCTAGTTTCACGGGGGGGACAGATACGCAGTATTTT.

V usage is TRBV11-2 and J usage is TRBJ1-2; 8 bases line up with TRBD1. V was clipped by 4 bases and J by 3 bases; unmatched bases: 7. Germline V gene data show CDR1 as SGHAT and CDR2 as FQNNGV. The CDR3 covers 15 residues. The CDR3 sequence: CASSSPGGAYYGYTF. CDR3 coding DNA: TGTGCCAGCAGCTCCCCAGGGGGCGCTTACTATGGCTACACCTTC.

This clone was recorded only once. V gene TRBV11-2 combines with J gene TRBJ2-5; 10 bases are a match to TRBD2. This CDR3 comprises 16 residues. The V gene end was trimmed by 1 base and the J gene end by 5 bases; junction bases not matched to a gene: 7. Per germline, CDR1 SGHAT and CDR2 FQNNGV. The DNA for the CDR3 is TGTGCCAGCAGCTTAGGGGCTAGCGGGAGCGGGGAGACCCAGTACTTC. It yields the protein CASSLGASGSGETQYF.

This chain's CDR3 is CASSTPQGAGNEQFF. The CDR3 nucleotides are TGCGCCAGCAGCACTCCTCAGGGGGCAGGAAATGAGCAGTTCTTC. The chain links TRBV5-1 to TRBJ2-1; 8 bases fit TRBD1. This CDR3 comprises 15 residues. Looked up from germline, CDR1 is SGHRS and CDR2 is YFSETQ. The trim removed 4 bases at V and 7 bases at J, leaving 10 bases unmatched. Full variable domain (rest looked up from reference TRBV5-1 and TRBJ2-1): KAGVTQTPRYLIKTRGQQVTLSCSPISGHRSVSWYQQTPGQGLQFLFEYFSETQRNKGNFPGRFSGRQFSNSRSEMNVSTLELGDSALYLCASSTPQGAGNEQFFGPGTRLTVL.

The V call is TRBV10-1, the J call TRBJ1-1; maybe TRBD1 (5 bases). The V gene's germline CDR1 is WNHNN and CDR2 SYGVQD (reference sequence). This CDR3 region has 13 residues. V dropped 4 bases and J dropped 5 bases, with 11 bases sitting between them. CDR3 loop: CASSAGRSTEAFF. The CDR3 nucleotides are TGCGCCAGCAGTGCAGGGCGGAGTACTGAAGCTTTCTTT.

The CDR3 DNA reads as TGTGCCTGGAGACAAGCCCAGGGAAACTATGGCTACACCTTC. Its translation: CAWRQAQGNYGYTF. The chain couples TRBV30 to TRBJ1-2, with TRBD1 as a possible D gene (5 bases). This CDR3 contains 14 residues. Germline loops: CDR1 GTSNPN, CDR2 SVGIG (reference sequence). V shed 3 bases and J shed 2 bases, with 13 bases lying between them.

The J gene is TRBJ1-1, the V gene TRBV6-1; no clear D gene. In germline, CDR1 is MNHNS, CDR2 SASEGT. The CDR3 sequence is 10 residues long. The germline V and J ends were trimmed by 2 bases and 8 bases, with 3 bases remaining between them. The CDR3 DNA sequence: TGTGCCAGCAGTGAACGGGAAGCTTTCTTT. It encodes CASSEREAFF.